What follows are 11 T cell receptor beta chains derived from one specimen sequenced in a study of T cell responses to AZD1222 COVID-19 vaccine. Only in-frame clones appear in the TCRdb table, and some are missing; sequencing was by immunoSEQ multiplex PCR. The sample lists 130,000 to 150,000 clones, 90% to 95% occurring once. The sequenced sample was peripheral blood, obtained after recovery from COVID-19. Receptors originate from an adult who had recovered from COVID-19.

The rearrangement joins TRBV3-1 (or the pseudogene TRBV3-2) to TRBJ2-7; TRBD1 aligns across 10 bases. Trimming cost V 5 bases and J 7 bases; bases outside gene matches: 8. Per the germline V gene, CDR1 is LGHDT and CDR2 is YNNKEL (reference sequence). The length of the CDR3 is 14 residues. CDR3 nucleotides: TGTGCCAGCAGCTCCCGACAGGGGGCTGGAGAGCAGTACTTC. It is translated as CASSSRQGAGEQYF.

CDR3 region: CASSPRETQYF. Here the CDR3 DNA reads TGTGCCAGCTCACCCCGGGAGACCCAGTACTTC. The chain recombines TRBV18 with TRBJ2-5; D is ambiguous. CDR1 is KGHSH, CDR2 LQKENI, per germline. CDR3 length: 11 residues. The V end was cut by 3 bases, the J end by 5 bases, with 4 bases between.

The J gene is TRBJ2-7, the V gene TRBV11-2; D perhaps matches TRBD1 (5 bases). Germline-derived CDR1 and CDR2 are SGHAT and FQNNGV. Trimming cost V 1 base and J 6 bases, with 13 bases left between them. This CDR3 has 14 amino acids. CDR3 region: CASSLAGSVSEQYF. The CDR3 DNA reads TGTGCCAGCAGCTTAGCAGGGTCAGTAAGCGAGCAGTACTTC. Full variable domain (missing parts from reference TRBV11-2 and TRBJ2-7): EAGVAQSPRYKIIEKRQSVAFWCNPISGHATLYWYQQILGQGPKLLIQFQNNGVVDDSQLPKDRFSAERLKGVDSTLKIQPAKLEDSAVYLCASSLAGSVSEQYFGPGTRLTVT.

This rearrangement joins TRBV5-1 to TRBJ2-7; D is uncertain. CDR3 length: 13 amino acids. V lost 2 bases, J lost 2 bases, and 8 bases lay in between. CDR1 is SGHRS, CDR2 YFSETQ, per germline. The CDR3 spells CASSFDLPYEQYF. CDR3 in DNA: TGCGCCAGCAGCTTTGATTTGCCCTACGAGCAGTACTTC. The variable domain in full, with the rest retrieved from reference TRBV5-1 and TRBJ2-7, is KAGVTQTPRYLIKTRGQQVTLSCSPISGHRSVSWYQQTPGQGLQFLFEYFSETQRNKGNFPGRFSGRQFSNSRSEMNVSTLELGDSALYLCASSFDLPYEQYFGPGTRLTVT.

V is TRBV28 and J is TRBJ1-2; D gene unclear. Germline CDR1 reads MDHEN; CDR2 reads SYDVKM. The CDR3 covers 11 residues. V lost 4 bases, J lost 0 bases, and 0 bases lay in between. The CDR3 protein is CASSSNYGYTF. CDR3 DNA sequence: TGTGCCAGCAGTTCTAACTATGGCTACACCTTC.

The chain carries TRBV28 and TRBJ1-5; D uncertain. The CDR3 has 13 residues. V was trimmed by 7 bases and J by 6 bases, leaving 13 bases between them. Germline CDR1 reads MDHEN; CDR2 reads SYDVKM. The CDR3 loop is CASTVRVGQPQHF. The CDR3 DNA follows: TGTGCCAGCACTGTTCGCGTAGGTCAGCCCCAGCATTTT.

The rearrangement uses TRBV10-3 and TRBJ2-5, with 7 bases matching TRBD1. Germline V gene data show CDR1 as ENHRY and CDR2 as SYGVKD. The ends lost 4 bases at V and 3 bases at J; junction bases unmatched: 2. There are 13 residues in the CDR3. The CDR3 region has the DNA TGTGCCATCAGTGGGGACAGTAAAGAGACCCAGTACTTC. The encoded protein is CAISGDSKETQYF.

The V gene is TRBV27, the J gene TRBJ2-1; TRBD2 aligns across 12 bases. CDR1 and CDR2 (germline): MNHEY, SMNVEV (reference sequence). With 6 bases clipped from V and 7 bases from J, the junction kept 10 bases outside the gene matches. This CDR3 has 16 residues. CDR3 bases: TGTGCCAGCAGCCTCCCCGGACTAGCGGGACATAATGAGCAGTTCTTC. Translated: CASSLPGLAGHNEQFF.

The V and J genes are TRBV5-1 and TRBJ2-7; 8 positions agree with TRBD2. CDR3 length equals 14 residues. Trimming removed 3 bases from V and 3 bases from J; junction bases left unmatched: 5. Germline-derived CDR1 and CDR2 are SGHRS and YFSETQ. CDR3 in DNA: TGCGCCAGCAGCTCCAGCGGGGGAAGCTACGAGCAGTACTTC. This encodes CASSSSGGSYEQYF.

This chain uses TRBV3-1 (or the pseudogene TRBV3-2) with TRBJ1-4; D gene unclear. In germline, CDR1 is LGHDT, CDR2 YNNKEL (reference sequence). The CDR3 length is 14 residues. Trimming left V 6 bases short and J 3 bases short, with 11 bases between. The CDR3 bases are TGTGCCAGCAGTACCCGGTCGGCTAATGAAAAACTGTTTTTT. It codes for CASSTRSANEKLFF.

V usage is TRBV2 and J usage is TRBJ1-5; D uncertain. V lost 3 bases, J lost 0 bases, and 9 bases lay in between. The CDR3 consists of 15 residues. Germline-derived CDR1 and CDR2 are SNHLY and FYNNEI. CDR3 coding DNA: TGTGCCAGCAGTGACTCGACTTCTAGCAATCAGCCCCAGCATTTT. Translated, it gives CASSDSTSSNQPQHF.